This T cell receptor beta chain emerged from a study of tumor and adjacent non-tumor tissue in lung cancer. Looking at the study overall: Each sample yielded approximately 4 million productive TCRbeta reads on average. Study results and limitations: In normal lung, the top 100 clones were significantly more dominant than in tumor. Shorter survival was associated with higher TCR diversity in tumors.

RNA was extracted from bulk tissue without any cell sorting. Chemotherapy-naive patients with new lung cancer underwent thoracic surgery in China, August–late 2014. TCRbeta libraries were built with three rounds of nested PCR, modified from ARM-PCR. TCRdb analysed the multiplex PCR reads with MiXCR anew, one entry per CDR3 protein. The data show about 120,000 distinct CDR3 sequences, under 90% seen once. In the case of this clonotype: Its specificity is not known.

The CDR3 extends over 13 amino acids. The V gene lost 8 bases and the J gene lost 8 bases, with 16 bases spanning the gap. CDR1 SEHNR and CDR2 FQNEAQ come from the germline V gene (reference sequence). The V gene is TRBV7-9, the J gene TRBJ2-1, with a weak D call TRBD1 (6 bases). Sequencing input: lung tumor tissue. The clonotype comes from a man between 65 and 80 years old with non-small cell lung cancer. The CDR3 is CASCSRGNYEQFF. The CDR3 region has the DNA TGTGCCAGCTGCTCCAGGGGAAACTATGAGCAGTTCTTC. The full variable domain, rest sourced from reference TRBV7-9 and TRBJ2-1, is DTGVSQNPRHKITKRGQNVTFRCDPISEHNRLYWYRQTLGQGPEFLTYFQNEAQLEKSRLLSDRFSAERPKGSFSTLEIQRTEQGDSAMYLCASCSRGNYEQFFGPGTRLTVL.